This is a list of T cell receptor beta chains from one sample in a study of lymphopenia after photon versus proton radiotherapy. The assay was immunoSEQ multiplex PCR, and TCRdb's table has in-frame clones only and misses some. This table holds around 23,000 clones, around 90% found once. Sample: peripheral blood, taken from a patient treated with photon-based radiotherapy. These receptors were obtained from a man aged 45-65 years with gastric cancer. CDR3s leave out the opening cysteine and the closing phenylalanine or tryptophan.

>9|TRBV30|TRBJ1-2
AWSSIYGYT
>10|TRBV29-1|TRBJ2-4
SVDSSSNIQY
>13|TRBV11-3|TRBJ2-2
ASSLNTANTGELF
>11|TRBV23-1|TRBJ2-5
ASRNRDRETQY
>14|TRBV19|TRBJ2-2
ASRGRTTGNTGELF
>10|TRBV30|TRBJ1-1
AWSDDREVAF
>11|TRBV7-3|TRBJ2-3
ASSLIQADTQY
>13|TRBV5-6|TRBJ2-5
ASSLVWENQETQY
>11|TRBV7-9|TRBJ2-2
ASSLSSPGELF
>10|TRBV2|TRBJ2-3
ASKLNGDTQY
>11|TRBV5-1|TRBJ1-1
ASSSGGQGLAF
>13|TRBV5-6|TRBJ1-4
ASSLLTGGFEKLF
>12|TRBV5-5|TRBJ1-2
ASSLNTERNGYT
>12|TRBV14|TRBJ2-5
ASSQVRRQETQY
>14|TRBV7-2|TRBJ1-1
ASSRRTGHKNTEAF
>12|TRBV11-3|TRBJ2-3
ASSPDSVTDTQY
>12|TRBV2|TRBJ2-4
ASSGTGTQNIQY
>13|TRBV5-1|TRBJ2-2
ASSLAQGLTGELF
>14|TRBV5-1|TRBJ2-2
ASSPGGTANTGELF
>14|TRBV29-1|TRBJ1-3
SVEDRWEAPGNTIY
>15|TRBV5-5|TRBJ1-6
ASSQGVGATYNSPLH
>11|TRBV10-3|TRBJ1-1
AISRVRGTEAF
>12|TRBV11-2|TRBJ2-3
ASRTRGGTDTQY
>11|TRBV2|TRBJ2-3
ASNRASTDTQY
>12|TRBV6-6|TRBJ2-1
ASRGQGNYNEQF
>12|TRBV10-3|TRBJ1-5
AISGGAQGQPQH
>14|TRBV7-6|TRBJ1-2
ASSSAYRGRNYGYT
>11|TRBV19|TRBJ1-1
ASSVTGKTEAF
>13|TRBV18|TRBJ1-1
ASSPVRESNTEAF
>14|TRBV10-2|TRBJ2-5
ASRTSGGLLKETQY
>12|TRBV27|TRBJ2-5
ASSRDSYQETQY
>11|TRBV6-4|TRBJ2-1
ASSDSAYNEQF